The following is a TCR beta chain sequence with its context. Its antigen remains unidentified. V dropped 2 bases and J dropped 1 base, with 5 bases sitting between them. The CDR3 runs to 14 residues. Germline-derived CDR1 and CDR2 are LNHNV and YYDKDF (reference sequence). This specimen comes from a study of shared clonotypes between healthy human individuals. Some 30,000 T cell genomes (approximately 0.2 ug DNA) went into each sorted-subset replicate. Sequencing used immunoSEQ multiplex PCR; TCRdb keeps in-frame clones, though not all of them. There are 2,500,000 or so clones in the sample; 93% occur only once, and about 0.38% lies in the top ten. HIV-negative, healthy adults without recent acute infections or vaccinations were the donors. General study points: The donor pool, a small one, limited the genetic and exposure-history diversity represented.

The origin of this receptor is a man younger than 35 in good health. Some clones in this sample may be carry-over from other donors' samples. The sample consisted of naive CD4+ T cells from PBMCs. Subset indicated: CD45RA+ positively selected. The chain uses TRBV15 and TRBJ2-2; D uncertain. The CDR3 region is CATSRQLNTGELFF. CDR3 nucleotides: TGTGCCACCAGCAGACAGCTGAACACCGGGGAGCTGTTTTTT.